This T cell receptor beta chain originates from a study of T cells in narcolepsy (dated by TCRdb to between 2017 and 2018). About the study as a whole: Patients with narcolepsy type 1 or type 2 (NT1, NT2) and healthy control donors were enrolled in the study. To look for autoreactive T cells in narcolepsy patients that target self-antigens of hypocretin neurons (hypocretin, TRIB2), the study used TCR Vbeta sequencing to follow clonotypes in blood and CSF.

Patient cerebrospinal fluid T cells were first expanded in vitro, and CD4+ or CD8+ T cells were then sorted for TCR Vbeta sequencing. This clone registers as hyperexpanded (1% or more) within its sample. Its antigen specificity is not known. No quality values exist for individual bases; no much larger clone is one base distant. This sample includes further DNA sequences coding for the same CDR3. Libraries were constructed by the immunoSEQ multiplex PCR assay. The study's processing was this. For paired CSF and blood samples, clonotype sharing was expressed as the percentage of total CSF clonotypes that were also found in blood. Here the immuneACCESS table is served through TCRdb, limited to in-frame sequences with V and J called. Missing clones are a known gap in these copies; in checked studies unresolved V genes cover under half, and the rest lacks a known reason. The D gene and trimming were derived from the DNA, and the V and J assignments and clone size from that table. This sample gives 500 to 600 clones in total; just under 30% of them show up just once. The top ten clonotypes cover roughly 47% of the sample.

The research as a whole found: Autoreactive clonotypes were reported to be detected serially in the blood of the same patients and of different patients, but not in the blood of healthy controls. Plots that compared CSF and blood CD4+ T cell clonotypes from the same patient highlighted HCRT-specific and TRIB2-specific autoreactive clonotypes.

Taken from the germline V gene (reference sequence), the CDR1 and CDR2 loops are MNHNY and SVGAGI. The CDR3 runs 15 residues from the cysteine to the phenylalanine. Only the CDR3 DNA is retained, 45 bases long and in frame from the first base. From V the trimming removes 0 bases and from J it removes 6 bases, while the gene matches leave 5 bases of the junction unaccounted for. Specimen: cultured CD4+ T cells from cerebrospinal fluid. The receptor comes from a human donor with narcolepsy. The rearrangement joined TRBV6-6 to TRBJ2-7; TRBD2 lines up with 10 middle nucleotides. The DNA sequence is given as TGTGCCAGCAGTTACTCGTTTCTAGCGGGAGTCGAGCAGTACTTC. Its translation reads: CASSYSFLAGVEQYF.